The 19 T cell receptor beta chains listed next were all sequenced from one sample in a study of CD8 T cells in ankylosing spondylitis. General study findings and limits: Roughly 8 highly homologous variants made up a TCR beta motif, and this motif appeared characteristic of ankylosing spondylitis blood.

Their recognized antigens are unknown. TCRdb called the 5' RACE reads again in MiXCR, with one record for every CDR3 protein. This table holds 750,000 to 850,000 distinct CDR3 sequences, roughly 10% found once. Specimen: blood, either unsorted or a sorted T cell fraction (not recorded which). The source of these receptors is a male donor with ankylosing spondylitis.

The chain is built from TRBV12-3 or TRBV12-4 and TRBJ1-2, with no clear D. Trimming removed 6 bases at V and 3 bases at J, with 14 bases between. CDR3 length: 14 residues. This chain's CDR3 is CASSLWTEDYGYTF. CDR3 coding DNA: TGTGCCAGCAGCTTATGGACGGAAGACTATGGCTACACCTTC.

The chain has TRBV12-3 or TRBV12-4 and TRBJ2-7, with no clear D. Trimming stripped 3 bases from V and 5 bases from J, with 11 bases between. The CDR3 is 13 residues long. The CDR3 protein is CASSLGSIHEQYF. The CDR3 DNA sequence: TGTGCCAGCAGTTTGGGGTCTATCCACGAGCAGTACTTC.

This chain links TRBV7-2 with TRBJ2-2; the D is unclear. The V gene's germline CDR1 is SGHTA and CDR2 FQGNSA. CDR3 size: 13 residues. Trimming removed 4 bases at V and 8 bases at J, with 11 bases between. In DNA, the CDR3 is TGTGCCAGCAGCTCACGGATGCAAGGGGAGCTGTTTTTT. Translation: CASSSRMQGELFF.

This clonotype turned up a few times. The rearrangement links TRBV5-1 to TRBJ2-1; 12 nucleotides agree with TRBD2. Germline assignment: CDR1 SGHRS and CDR2 YFSETQ. With 0 bases clipped from V and 1 base from J, the junction kept 5 bases outside the gene matches. The CDR3 contains 18 residues. This CDR3 reads CASSLGLAGDLSYNEQFF. The CDR3 DNA sequence: TGCGCCAGCAGCTTGGGACTAGCGGGAGACCTTTCCTACAATGAGCAGTTCTTC.

This clonotype was seen only a few times. The chain recombines TRBV9 with TRBJ1-1; D gene unclear. The CDR3 runs 14 residues. Trimming took off 1 base at V and 1 base at J, with 8 bases between the two ends. CDR1 and CDR2 from the germline V gene are SGDLS and YYNGEE. The CDR3 protein is CASSVMSANTEAFF. Here the CDR3 DNA reads TGTGCCAGCAGCGTAATGTCAGCGAACACTGAAGCTTTCTTT.

V is TRBV20-1 and J is TRBJ2-7; no clear D gene. CDR3 length: 15 residues. Germline loops: CDR1 DFQATT, CDR2 SNEGSKA (reference sequence). With 3 bases removed from V and 2 bases from J, the gap between germline ends came to 17 bases. The CDR3 coding sequence is TGCAGTGCTAGCGTTGTAGGACGCCCGACCTACGAGCAGTACTTC. Translation: CSASVVGRPTYEQYF.

Of note for this clonotype: The CDR3 does not close with the conserved phenylalanine or tryptophan, likely indicating a read error. V and J are TRBV20-1 and TRBJ2-2; 7 nucleotides match TRBD2. Germline V CDR1 and CDR2: DFQATT, SNEGSKA (reference sequence). J gave up 1 base and V 2 bases, and 1 base lay outside the gene matches. CDR3 length equals 14 residues. The CDR3 DNA reads TGCAGTGCTAGAACTAGCGTGAACACCGGGGAGCTGTTTATT. Protein sequence: CSARTSVNTGELFI.

The chain's CDR3 is CSARDSTSFRDEQYF. CDR3 coding DNA: TGCAGTGCTAGAGATTCAACTAGCTTTCGGGACGAGCAGTACTTC. The chain combines TRBV20-1 with TRBJ2-7, with a possible D match to TRBD2 (6 bases). Germline CDR1 and CDR2: DFQATT and SNEGSKA (reference sequence). The V end lost 0 bases, the J end lost 5 bases, and 17 bases lay between the germline ends. The CDR3 extends over 15 amino acids.

This clonotype was observed a few times. For the CDR3, the DNA is TGCGCCAGCAAACTGCAGGCGAACACCGGGGAGCTGTTTTTT. Amino acid sequence: CASKLQANTGELFF. The rearrangement uses TRBV5-1 and TRBJ2-2; D not certain. Trimming removed 6 bases at V and 0 bases at J, with 9 bases between. Germline CDR1 and CDR2: SGHRS and YFSETQ. CDR3 length equals 14 residues.

This clonotype has ten or more counts. J is TRBJ2-7 and V is TRBV29-1; 7 nucleotides agree with TRBD1. V gave up 5 bases and J gave up 0 bases; unmatched junction bases: 4. The CDR3 runs to 13 residues. Germline lookup yields CDR1 SQVTM and CDR2 ANQGSEA. The CDR3 DNA reads as TGCAGCGTTTCCGACAGGGTCTCCTACGAGCAGTACTTC. It codes for CSVSDRVSYEQYF.

This chain connects TRBV10-1 to TRBJ2-2, with 7 bases lining up with TRBD1. CDR1 is WNHNN and CDR2 is SYGVQD in the germline V gene (reference sequence). With V trimmed by 9 bases and J by 2 bases, 6 bases remained unmatched. The CDR3 is 14 amino acids. CDR3 protein: CASTGATNTGELFF. Here the CDR3 DNA reads TGCGCCAGTACAGGGGCTACCAACACCGGGGAGCTGTTTTTT.

This clonotype has just a few counts. V is TRBV4-3 and J is TRBJ2-1; D gene uncertain. The CDR3 has 16 amino acids. Germline V gene data show CDR1 as LGHNA and CDR2 as YSLEER. Trimming shortened V by 0 bases and J by 0 bases, and 9 bases separated the two germline ends. CDR3 in amino acids: CASSQDTESSYNEQFF. Written as DNA, the CDR3 is TGCGCCAGCAGCCAAGATACAGAGAGCTCCTACAATGAGCAGTTCTTC.

This clonotype was counted a few times. The chain uses TRBV20-1 and TRBJ1-4; no clear D. The CDR3 loop spans 15 amino acids. The V end lost 0 bases, the J end lost 7 bases, and 15 bases lay between the germline ends. CDR1 DFQATT and CDR2 SNEGSKA come from the germline V gene (reference sequence). The CDR3 sequence is CSARDSSGSGEKLFF. The CDR3 coding sequence is TGCAGTGCTAGAGATTCGTCGGGGTCGGGTGAAAAACTGTTTTTT.

The chain recombines TRBV10-3 with TRBJ2-3, with a tentative D call TRBD1 (5 bases). The CDR3 has 13 amino acids. From germline, CDR1 is ENHRY and CDR2 SYGVKD. V was cut by 7 bases and J by 6 bases, with 14 bases left in between. Written as DNA, the CDR3 is TGTGCCATCACTGGAGACAGTCCCGATACGCAGTATTTT. Translation gives CAITGDSPDTQYF.

This chain connects TRBV7-2 to TRBJ1-2; TRBD1 might be the D (6 bases). The germline CDR1 and CDR2 sequences are SGHTA and FQGNSA. This CDR3 has 15 amino acids. V was clipped by 7 bases and J by 8 bases, with 23 bases between them. The CDR3 sequence is CASTEGGRGGRGYTF. As DNA, the CDR3 is TGTGCCAGCACCGAGGGGGGCAGGGGCGGTAGGGGCTACACCTTC. The complete variable domain, with remaining parts taken from reference TRBV7-2 and TRBJ1-2, reads GAGVSQSPSNKVTEKGKDVELRCDPISGHTALYWYRQSLGQGLEFLIYFQGNSAPDKSGLPSDRFSAERTGGSVSTLTIQRTQQEDSAVYLCASTEGGRGGRGYTFGSGTRLTVV.

This clonotype was seen a few times. The V call is TRBV4-2, the J call TRBJ2-3; tentatively, D is TRBD1 (5 bases). The germline V and J ends were trimmed by 4 bases and 1 base, with 12 bases remaining between them. This CDR3 comprises 15 residues. The V gene's germline CDR1 is LGHNA and CDR2 YNFKEQ. The chain's CDR3 is CASSLRDSRTDTQYF. CDR3 coding DNA: TGTGCCAGCAGCCTCAGGGATTCTCGCACAGATACGCAGTATTTT.

This clonotype was found a few times. The V gene is TRBV7-2, the J gene TRBJ2-7; the D call may be TRBD1 or TRBD2 (5 bases each). The germline V and J ends were trimmed by 3 bases and 0 bases, with 12 bases remaining between them. The CDR3 consists of 15 residues. Germline V gene data show CDR1 as SGHTA and CDR2 as FQGNSA. The CDR3, as DNA: TGTGCCAGCAGCTTCTCCGGGACGGACTCCTACGAGCAGTACTTC. Protein: CASSFSGTDSYEQYF.

This clonotype was counted between two and nine times. V and J are TRBV5-1 and TRBJ1-1; no firm D call. The V and J ends lost 4 bases and 0 bases respectively, with 10 bases between them. The germline V gene encodes CDR1 SGHRS and CDR2 YFSETQ. This CDR3 has 14 residues. In DNA, the CDR3 is TGCGCCAGCAGCCCCGGCGCGATGAACACTGAAGCTTTCTTT. It is translated as CASSPGAMNTEAFF.

This clonotype was seen more than once but under ten times. The rearrangement uses TRBV11-2 and TRBJ1-1; 8 nucleotides match TRBD1. Per the germline V gene, CDR1 is SGHAT and CDR2 is FQNNGV. The junction had 9 bases not matched to a gene; V was cut back by 4 bases and J by 11 bases. The CDR3 is 13 amino acids. CDR3 protein: CASSSRTGDRAFF. CDR3 nucleotide sequence: TGTGCCAGCAGCTCCCGGACTGGGGACAGGGCTTTCTTT.